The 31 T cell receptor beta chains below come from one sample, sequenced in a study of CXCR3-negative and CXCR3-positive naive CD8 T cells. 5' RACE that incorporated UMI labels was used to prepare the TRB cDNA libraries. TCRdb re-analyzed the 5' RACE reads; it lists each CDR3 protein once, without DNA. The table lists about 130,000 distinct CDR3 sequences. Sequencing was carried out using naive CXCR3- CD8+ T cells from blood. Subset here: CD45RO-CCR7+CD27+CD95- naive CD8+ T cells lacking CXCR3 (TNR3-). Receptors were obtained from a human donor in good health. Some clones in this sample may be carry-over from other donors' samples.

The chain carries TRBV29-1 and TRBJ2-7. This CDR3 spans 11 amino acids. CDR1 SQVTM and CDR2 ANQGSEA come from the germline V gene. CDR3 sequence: CSVEGSAEQYF.

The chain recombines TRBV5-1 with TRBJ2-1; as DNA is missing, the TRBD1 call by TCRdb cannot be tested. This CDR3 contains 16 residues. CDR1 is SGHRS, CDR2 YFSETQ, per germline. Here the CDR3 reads CASSLSDRVADNEQFF.

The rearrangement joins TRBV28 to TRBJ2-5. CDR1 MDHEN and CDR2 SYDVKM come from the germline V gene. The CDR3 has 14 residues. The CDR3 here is CASSLRVYQETQYF.

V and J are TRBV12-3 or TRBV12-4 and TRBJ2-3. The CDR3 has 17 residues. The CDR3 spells CASSSYTRENPPDTQYF.

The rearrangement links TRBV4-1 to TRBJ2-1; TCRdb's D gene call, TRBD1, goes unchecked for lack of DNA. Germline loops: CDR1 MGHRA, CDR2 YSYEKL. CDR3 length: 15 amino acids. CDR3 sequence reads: CASSQGQGSHNEQFF.

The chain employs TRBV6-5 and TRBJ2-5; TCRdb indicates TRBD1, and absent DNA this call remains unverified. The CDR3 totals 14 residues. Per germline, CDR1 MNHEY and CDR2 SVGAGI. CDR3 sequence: CASSNGESGDESHF.

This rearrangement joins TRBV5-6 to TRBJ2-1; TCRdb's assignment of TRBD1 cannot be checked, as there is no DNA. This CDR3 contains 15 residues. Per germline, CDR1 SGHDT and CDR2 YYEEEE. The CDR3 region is CASSTDRGPYNEQFF.

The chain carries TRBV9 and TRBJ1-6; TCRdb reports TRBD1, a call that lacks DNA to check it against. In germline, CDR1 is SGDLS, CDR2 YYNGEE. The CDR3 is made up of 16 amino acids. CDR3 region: CASSAPGQGIASPLHF.

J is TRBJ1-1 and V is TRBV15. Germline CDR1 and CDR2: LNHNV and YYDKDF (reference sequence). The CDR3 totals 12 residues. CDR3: CATSREYTEAFF.

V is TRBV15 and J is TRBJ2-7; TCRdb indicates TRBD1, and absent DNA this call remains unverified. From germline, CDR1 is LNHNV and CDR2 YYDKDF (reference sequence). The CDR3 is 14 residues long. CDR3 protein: CATSSGGTNYEQYF.

The CDR3 here is CASTTTGYEQYF. The J gene is TRBJ2-7, the V gene TRBV12-3 or TRBV12-4; TCRdb picks TRBD1, but there is no DNA to check that call. The CDR3 runs to 12 residues.

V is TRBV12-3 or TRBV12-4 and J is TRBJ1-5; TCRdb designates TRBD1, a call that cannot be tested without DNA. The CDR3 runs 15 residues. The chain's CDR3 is CASSLGGQGNQPQHF.

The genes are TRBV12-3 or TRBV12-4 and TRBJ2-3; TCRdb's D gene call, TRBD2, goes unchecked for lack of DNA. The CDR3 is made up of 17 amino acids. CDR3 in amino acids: CASRPGTSGTRTDTQYF.

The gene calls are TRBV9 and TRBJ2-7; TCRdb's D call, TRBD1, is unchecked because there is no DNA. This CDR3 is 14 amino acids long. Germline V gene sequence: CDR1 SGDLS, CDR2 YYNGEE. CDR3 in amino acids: CASSVGDRTYEQYF.

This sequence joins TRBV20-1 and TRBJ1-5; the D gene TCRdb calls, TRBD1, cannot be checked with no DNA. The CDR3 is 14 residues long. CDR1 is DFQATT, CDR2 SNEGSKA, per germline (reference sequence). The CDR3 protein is CSARMAGGDQPQHF.

CDR3 amino acids: CASSLAADFYNEQFF. The chain is built from TRBV5-1 and TRBJ2-1. CDR3 length: 15 residues. Germline-derived CDR1 and CDR2 are SGHRS and YFSETQ.

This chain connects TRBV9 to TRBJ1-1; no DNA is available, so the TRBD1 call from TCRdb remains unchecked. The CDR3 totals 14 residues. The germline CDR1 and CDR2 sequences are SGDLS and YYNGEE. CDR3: CASSVQGLDTEAFF.

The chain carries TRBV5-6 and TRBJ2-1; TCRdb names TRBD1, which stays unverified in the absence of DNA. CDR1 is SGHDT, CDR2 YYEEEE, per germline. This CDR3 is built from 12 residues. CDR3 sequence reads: CASSLLPQGPFF.

Here the CDR3 reads CASTPGQGSSYNEQFF. The rearrangement joins TRBV12-3 or TRBV12-4 to TRBJ2-1; TCRdb proposes TRBD1, but this gene call is untestable without DNA. The CDR3 sequence is 16 residues long.

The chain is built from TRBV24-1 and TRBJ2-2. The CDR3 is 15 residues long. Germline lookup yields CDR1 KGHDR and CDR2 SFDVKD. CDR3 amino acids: CATSDRSPNTGELFF.

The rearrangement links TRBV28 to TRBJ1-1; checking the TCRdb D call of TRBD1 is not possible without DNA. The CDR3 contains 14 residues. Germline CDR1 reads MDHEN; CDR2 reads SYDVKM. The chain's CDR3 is CASSLTGRGTEAFF.

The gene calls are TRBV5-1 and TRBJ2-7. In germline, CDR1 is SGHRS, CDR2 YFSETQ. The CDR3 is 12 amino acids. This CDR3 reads CASSFLGYEQYF.

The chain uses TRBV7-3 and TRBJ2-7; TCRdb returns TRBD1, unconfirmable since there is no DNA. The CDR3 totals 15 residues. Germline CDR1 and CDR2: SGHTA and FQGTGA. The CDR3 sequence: CASSQNRGPSYEQYF. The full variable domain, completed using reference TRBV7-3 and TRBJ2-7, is GAGVSQTPSNKVTEKGKYVELRCDPISGHTALYWYRQSLGQGPEFLIYFQGTGAADDSGLPNDRFFAVRPEGSVSTLKIQRTERGDSAVYLCASSQNRGPSYEQYFGPGTRLTVT.

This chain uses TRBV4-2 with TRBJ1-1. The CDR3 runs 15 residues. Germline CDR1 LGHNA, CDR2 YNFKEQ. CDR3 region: CASSQDERVNTEAFF.

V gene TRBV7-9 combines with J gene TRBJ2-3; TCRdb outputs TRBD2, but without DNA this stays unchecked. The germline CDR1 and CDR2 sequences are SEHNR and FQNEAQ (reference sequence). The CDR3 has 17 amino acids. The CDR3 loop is CASSPTFAGTSTDTQYF. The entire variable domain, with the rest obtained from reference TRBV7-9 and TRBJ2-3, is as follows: DTGVSQNPRHKITKRGQNVTFRCDPISEHNRLYWYRQTLGQGPEFLTYFQNEAQLEKSRLLSDRFSAERPKGSFSTLEIQRTEQGDSAMYLCASSPTFAGTSTDTQYFGPGTRLTVL.

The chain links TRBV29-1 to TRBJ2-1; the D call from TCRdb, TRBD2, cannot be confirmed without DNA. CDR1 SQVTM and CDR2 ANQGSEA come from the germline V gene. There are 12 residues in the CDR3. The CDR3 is CSVDEVVPEQFF.

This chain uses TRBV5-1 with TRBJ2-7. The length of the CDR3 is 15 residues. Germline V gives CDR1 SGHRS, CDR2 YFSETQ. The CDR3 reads CASSLWQSNPYEQYF.

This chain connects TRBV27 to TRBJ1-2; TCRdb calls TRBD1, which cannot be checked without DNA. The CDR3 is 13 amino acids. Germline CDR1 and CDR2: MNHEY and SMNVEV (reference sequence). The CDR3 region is CATGTGANYGYTF.

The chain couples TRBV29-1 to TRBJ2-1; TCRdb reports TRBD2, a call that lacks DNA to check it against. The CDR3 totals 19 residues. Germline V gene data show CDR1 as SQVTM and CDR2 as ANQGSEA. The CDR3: CSVESGTSPQLSSYNEQFF.

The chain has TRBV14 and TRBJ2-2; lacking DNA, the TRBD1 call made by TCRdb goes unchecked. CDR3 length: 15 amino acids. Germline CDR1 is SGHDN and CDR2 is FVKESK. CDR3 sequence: CASSPGTGRAGELFF.

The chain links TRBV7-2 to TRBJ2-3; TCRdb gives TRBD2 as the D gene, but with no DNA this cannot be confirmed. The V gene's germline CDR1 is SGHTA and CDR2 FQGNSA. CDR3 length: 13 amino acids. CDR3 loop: CASSATSGTSWYF.